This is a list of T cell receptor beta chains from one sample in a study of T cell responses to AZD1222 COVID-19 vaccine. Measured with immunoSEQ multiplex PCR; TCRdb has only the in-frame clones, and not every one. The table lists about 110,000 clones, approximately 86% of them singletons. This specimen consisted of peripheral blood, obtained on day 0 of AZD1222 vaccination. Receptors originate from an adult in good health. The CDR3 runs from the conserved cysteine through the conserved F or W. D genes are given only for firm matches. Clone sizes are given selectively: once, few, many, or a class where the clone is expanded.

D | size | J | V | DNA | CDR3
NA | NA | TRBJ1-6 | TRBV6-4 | TGTGCCAGCAGTGACGGTGGGGATAATTCACCCCTCCACTTT | CASSDGGDNSPLHF
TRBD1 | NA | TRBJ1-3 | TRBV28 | TGTGCCAGCAGTACAGGGGGGATTGGAAACACCATATATTTT | CASSTGGIGNTIYF
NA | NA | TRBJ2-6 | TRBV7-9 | TGTGCCAGCAGCTTAGCGCGTACCGCTGGGGCCAACGTCCTGACTTTC | CASSLARTAGANVLTF
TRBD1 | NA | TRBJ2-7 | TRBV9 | TGTGCCAGCAGCCCCACAGGGGCAAACACCTACGAGCAGTACTTC | CASSPTGANTYEQYF
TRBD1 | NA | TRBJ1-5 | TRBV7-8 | TGTGCCAGCAGCGAAAATCAGGGGGCAGGTCAGCCCCAGCATTTT | CASSENQGAGQPQHF
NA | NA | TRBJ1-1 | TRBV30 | TGTGCCTGGAGTGATAAGGGAGACACTGAAGCTTTCTTT | CAWSDKGDTEAFF
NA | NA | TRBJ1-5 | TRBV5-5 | TGTGCCAGCAGCTTGTCCCAGGGGACCAATCAGCCCCAGCATTTT | CASSLSQGTNQPQHF
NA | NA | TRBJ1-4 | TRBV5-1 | TGCGCCAGCAGCTTAGGGAGAGGGATTAACCCCGCAACTAATGAAAAACTGTTTTTT | CASSLGRGINPATNEKLFF
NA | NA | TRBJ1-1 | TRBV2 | TGTGCCAGCCGGGGGCAGGGAAGCTACTCTGAAGCTTTCTTT | CASRGQGSYSEAFF
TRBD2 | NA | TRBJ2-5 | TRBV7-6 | TGTGCCAGCAGCCCAGATGCTAGCGGGGGGCACCAAGAGACCCAGTACTTC | CASSPDASGGHQETQYF
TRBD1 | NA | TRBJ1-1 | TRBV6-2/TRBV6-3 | TGTGCCAGCAGCCTGGGACAGGGGAGGGTGGAAGCTTTCTTT | CASSLGQGRVEAFF
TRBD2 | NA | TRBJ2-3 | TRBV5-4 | TGTGCCAGTAGCGGGGGGTCTGGGGTCACAGATACGCAGTATTTT | CASSGGSGVTDTQYF
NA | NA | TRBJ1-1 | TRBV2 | TGTGCCAGCAGTGAACCTCGTCCGGGGGGGAGGACTGAAGCTTTCTTT | CASSEPRPGGRTEAFF
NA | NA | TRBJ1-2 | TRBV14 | TGTGCCAGCAGCCAAGGGTCCGGCTATGGCTACACCTTC | CASSQGSGYGYTF
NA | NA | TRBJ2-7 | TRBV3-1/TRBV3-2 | TGTGCCAGCATAGGAGAAAGGGAAAGCGGGGAGCAGTACTTC | CASIGERESGEQYF
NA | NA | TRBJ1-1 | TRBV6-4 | TGTGCCAGCAGGCGATCCAGGGGCACTGAAGCTTTCTTT | CASRRSRGTEAFF
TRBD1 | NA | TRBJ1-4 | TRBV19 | TGTGCCAGTAGTATCTCGGGACAGACTAATGAAAAACTGTTTTTT | CASSISGQTNEKLFF
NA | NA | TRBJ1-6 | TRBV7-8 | TGTGCCAGCAGCCCCCAACGTGTGAATTCACCCCTCCACTTT | CASSPQRVNSPLHF
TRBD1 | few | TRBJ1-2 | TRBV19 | TGTGCCAGTACCCGTGGGACAGGGATTTCGGATGGCTACACCTTC | CASTRGTGISDGYTF
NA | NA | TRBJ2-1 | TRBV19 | TGTGCCAGTAGTATTCAGCCCACAGGCAATGAGCAGTTCTTC | CASSIQPTGNEQFF
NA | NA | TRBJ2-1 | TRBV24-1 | TGTGCCACCAGTGCTCCCGGGAGACACAATGAGCAGTTCTTC | CATSAPGRHNEQFF